The 22 T cell receptor beta chains below all came from one sample that was sequenced in a study of molecular identifiers for immune sequencing clone quantification. Using its own MiXCR run on the PCR reads, TCRdb lists one record per CDR3 protein. Among about half a million distinct CDR3 sequences listed, roughly 24% were seen once. Sequences were obtained from naive CD8+ T cells from blood, with Jurkat cell RNA spiked in. Regarding subset: FACS-sorted CD8+CD4-CCR7+CD45RA+ naive T cells. These receptors came from a human donor in good health. Some libraries in this study had Jurkat cell RNA spiked in.

With regard to this clonotype: This may arise from a read error, as a much more abundant clone is one base away. The CDR3 does not close with the conserved phenylalanine or tryptophan, likely indicating a read error. This CDR3 reads CASIPGESSYEQYL. CDR3 coding DNA: TGTGCCAGCATCCCGGGGGAGAGCTCCTACGAGCAGTACTTG. The V call is TRBV7-2, the J call TRBJ2-7; TRBD2 is a possible D gene (6 bases). The CDR3 runs to 14 residues. V lost 7 bases to trimming and J lost 0 bases, with 13 bases between them. Per germline, CDR1 SGHTA and CDR2 FQGNSA.

The table lists this clonotype with many counts. The CDR3 protein is CSVEWNTGELFF. The CDR3 DNA reads as TGCAGCGTTGAATGGAACACCGGGGAGCTGTTTTTT. The chain combines TRBV29-1 with TRBJ2-2; no reliable D call. CDR1 SQVTM and CDR2 ANQGSEA come from the germline V gene. The V end was cut by 2 bases, the J end by 1 base, with 2 bases between. The CDR3 covers 12 residues.

This clonotype appeared many times. The genes are TRBV27 and TRBJ2-1; D is ambiguous. Trimming left V 5 bases short and J 3 bases short, with 5 bases between. CDR1 and CDR2 from the germline V gene are MNHEY and SMNVEV (reference sequence). The CDR3 spans 12 residues. The CDR3 DNA reads TGTGCCAGCAGTGACTTCTACAATGAGCAGTTCTTC. It translates to CASSDFYNEQFF.

There are a few counts of this clonotype. This sequence joins TRBV27 and TRBJ2-7; possibly TRBD2 for D (5 bases). With 3 bases removed from V and 1 base from J, the gap between germline ends came to 10 bases. CDR3 length: 14 amino acids. The germline V gene encodes CDR1 MNHEY and CDR2 SMNVEV (reference sequence). The CDR3 sequence: CASSFGVGSYEQYF. The CDR3, as DNA: TGTGCCAGCAGTTTCGGGGTGGGGTCCTACGAGCAGTACTTC.

The rearrangement joins TRBV24-1 to TRBJ2-1; D gene unclear. This CDR3 has 12 residues. Germline CDR1 KGHDR, CDR2 SFDVKD. Trimming cost V 3 bases and J 3 bases, with 2 bases left between them. Here the CDR3 DNA reads TGTGCCACCAGTGATGTCTACAATGAGCAGTTCTTC. The encoded protein is CATSDVYNEQFF.

The chain has TRBV4-3 and TRBJ2-4; D might be TRBD1 or TRBD2, each matching 6 bases. The CDR3 sequence is 19 residues long. V lost 0 bases and J lost 8, with 26 bases in between. CDR1 LGHNA and CDR2 YSLEER come from the germline V gene. The CDR3 DNA reads as TGCGCCAGCAGCCAAGAGACAACAGTAGGGGGACTGGGATGGGACATTCAGTACTTC. This translates into CASSQETTVGGLGWDIQYF.

The sample holds a few counts of this clonotype. This chain connects TRBV27 to TRBJ2-3; D gene ambiguous. The ends were cut back, 0 bases at V and 3 bases at J, with 7 bases in the middle. Germline values: CDR1 MNHEY, CDR2 SMNVEV (reference sequence). This CDR3 is 14 amino acids long. The CDR3 DNA follows: TGTGCCAGCAGTTTATCGCCAGTGACAGATACGCAGTATTTT. It translates to CASSLSPVTDTQYF.

This chain joins TRBV7-9 and TRBJ2-7, with D hard to call. Trimming removed 5 bases from V and 3 bases from J, with 8 bases in between. CDR1 is SEHNR, CDR2 FQNEAQ, per germline (reference sequence). CDR3 length equals 12 residues. CDR3 in amino acids: CASSTINYEQYF. DNA for the CDR3: TGTGCCAGCAGCACTATCAACTACGAGCAGTACTTC.

J is TRBJ1-5 and V is TRBV5-8; D not resolved. The CDR3 covers 15 residues. Per germline, CDR1 SGHTS and CDR2 YDEGEE. V lost 0 bases and J lost 0, with 7 bases in between. The CDR3 region has the DNA TGTGCCAGCAGCTTGGTTGCGTATAGCAATCAGCCCCAGCATTTT. Translating it yields CASSLVAYSNQPQHF.

This rearrangement joins TRBV5-1 to TRBJ1-3, with D unresolved. Germline CDR1 reads SGHRS; CDR2 reads YFSETQ. V gave up 5 bases and J gave up 0 bases, with 12 bases separating them. The CDR3 is 15 amino acids. The CDR3: CASRLDGTSGNTIYF. CDR3 sequence (DNA): TGCGCCAGCAGACTCGATGGAACCTCTGGAAACACCATATATTTT.

V is TRBV27 and J is TRBJ2-3, with TRBD2 identical over 8 bases. V lost 6 bases and J lost 4; bases outside the gene matches: 21. There are 19 residues in the CDR3. Looked up from germline, CDR1 is MNHEY and CDR2 is SMNVEV (reference sequence). In nucleotides, the CDR3 is TGTGCCAGCAGCCCTACCGGGACTAGAGTTCCCAAGACTGCAGATACGCAGTATTTT. This gives the protein CASSPTGTRVPKTADTQYF.

Concerning this clonotype: It is likely a read error, because the conserved phenylalanine at the end of the CDR3 is missing. This chain connects TRBV28 to TRBJ2-1; possible D gene TRBD2, 5 bases. The germline CDR1 and CDR2 sequences are MDHEN and SYDVKM. V gave up 2 bases and J gave up 4 bases, with 12 bases separating them. The CDR3 length is 15 residues. CDR3 sequence: CASSLNVPGYNEQFS. In DNA, the CDR3 is TGTGCCAGCAGTTTAAATGTCCCGGGGTACAATGAGCAGTTCTCC.

The rearrangement uses TRBV4-1 and TRBJ1-1; tentative D call: TRBD1 (5 bases). The CDR3 extends over 14 amino acids. Per the germline V gene, CDR1 is MGHRA and CDR2 is YSYEKL. V gave up 4 bases and J gave up 4 bases, with 13 bases separating them. The CDR3 sequence: CASSPEGLTTEAFF. The CDR3 nucleotides are TGCGCCAGCAGCCCTGAGGGACTGACCACTGAAGCTTTCTTT.

This clonotype occurred a few times. This chain uses TRBV9 with TRBJ2-5; 8 nucleotides agree with TRBD2. J was trimmed by 5 bases and V by 6 bases; bases with no gene match: 12. The CDR3 has 15 amino acids. Per germline, CDR1 SGDLS and CDR2 YYNGEE. DNA of the CDR3: TGTGCCAGCAACCGCCAAGGACTAGCCCAGGAGACCCAGTACTTC. This sequence encodes CASNRQGLAQETQYF.

This clonotype was seen repeatedly, ten times or more. This rearrangement joins TRBV5-6 to TRBJ1-1; TRBD1 agrees at 7 bases. CDR1 is SGHDT and CDR2 is YYEEEE in the germline V gene. With V trimmed by 4 bases and J by 0 bases, 15 bases remained unmatched. CDR3 length: 18 amino acids. Written as DNA, the CDR3 is TGTGCCAGCAGCCCCCACGATACAGGGGCCCCGATGAACACTGAAGCTTTCTTT. Amino acid sequence: CASSPHDTGAPMNTEAFF. Full variable domain (remainder filled in from reference TRBV5-6 and TRBJ1-1): DAGVTQSPTHLIKTRGQQVTLRCSPKSGHDTVSWYQQALGQGPQFIFQYYEEEERQRGNFPDRFSGHQFPNYSSELNVNALLLGDSALYLCASSPHDTGAPMNTEAFFGQGTRLTVV.

This clonotype was seen only a few times. This chain uses TRBV30 with TRBJ2-5; 8 bases match TRBD2. Looked up from germline, CDR1 is GTSNPN and CDR2 is SVGIG (reference sequence). The CDR3 runs to 15 residues. Trimming at V came to 0 bases and at J to 2 bases, leaving 5 bases not matched to a gene. The CDR3 bases are TGTGCCTGGAGTGTACGGCGGGGGGTACAAGAGACCCAGTACTTC. Amino acid sequence: CAWSVRRGVQETQYF.

Of note for this clonotype: The junction does not match germline at one end; this may be a read error. The V gene is TRBV4-1, the J gene TRBJ2-5, with TRBD2 identical over 10 bases. Germline assignment: CDR1 MGHRA and CDR2 YSYEKL. The CDR3 is 18 amino acids. In DNA, the CDR3 is TGCGCCAGCAGCCCTCGGGCTAGCGGGGGCAAGTACCAAGAGAGCCAGTACTTC. Amino acids: CASSPRASGGKYQESQYF.

This sequence joins TRBV7-2 and TRBJ2-1; 10 bases fit TRBD2. V lost 5 bases, J lost 4 bases, and 8 bases stayed unmatched. This CDR3 has 16 residues. Germline V lookup: CDR1 SGHTA, CDR2 FQGNSA. The CDR3 coding sequence is TGTGCCAGCAGCGAAATGACTAGCGGGCTTTACAATGAGCAGTTCTTC. Amino acid sequence: CASSEMTSGLYNEQFF.

This clonotype was seen many times. The V and J genes are TRBV29-1 and TRBJ2-3; 13 bases fit TRBD2. The J segment lost 5 bases and the V segment lost 4 bases, leaving 3 bases of the junction unmatched. The CDR3 has 14 residues. Per germline, CDR1 SQVTM and CDR2 ANQGSEA. The CDR3 loop reads CSVVGLAGEDTQYF. As DNA, the CDR3 is TGCAGCGTTGTAGGACTAGCGGGGGAAGATACGCAGTATTTT.

This clonotype was detected ten times or more. V is TRBV2 and J is TRBJ2-5; no clear D. The CDR3 consists of 13 residues. Germline V lookup: CDR1 SNHLY, CDR2 FYNNEI. The V end lost 3 bases, the J end lost 2 bases, and 7 bases lay between the germline ends. The CDR3 sequence: CASSDWQQETQYF. The CDR3 DNA is TGTGCCAGCAGTGACTGGCAGCAAGAGACCCAGTACTTC.

There are a few counts of this clonotype. The chain employs TRBV11-2 and TRBJ2-1, with D tentatively TRBD2 (5 bases). Germline-derived CDR1 and CDR2 are SGHAT and FQNNGV. The CDR3 loop spans 11 amino acids. Trimming took 11 bases from V and 10 from J, leaving 15 bases between them. The DNA of the CDR3 is TGTGCCGGAGGAGGCCCCGGGGAGCAGTTCTTC. This codes for CAGGGPGEQFF.

The chain has TRBV10-3 and TRBJ2-1; 11 nucleotides match TRBD2. The CDR3 consists of 17 residues. The germline V gene encodes CDR1 ENHRY and CDR2 SYGVKD. V was clipped by 5 bases and J by 10 bases; unmatched bases: 16. CDR3 DNA sequence: TGTGCCATCAGTAATCCACTAGCGGGAGCTGAGTTGGGGGAGCAGTTCTTC. Its protein product is CAISNPLAGAELGEQFF.